Reported below is one T cell receptor (beta chain). Its antigen remains unidentified. Sequencing relied on a cDNA template that was reverse transcribed from extracted RNA. This table comes from immunoSEQ multiplex PCR, and its TCRdb copy is limited to in-frame clones, with some not included. The repertoire holds 120,000 to 150,000 clones, with approximately 56% as singletons. The record originates from a study of CD8+ T cells in alopecia areata. Study outcomes and limitations: Higher clonality was seen in lesional scalp than in normal scalp, especially in alopecia totalis/universalis.

This CDR3 has 14 amino acids. V lost 7 bases and J 2 bases, leaving 11 bases between the germline ends. Germline-derived CDR1 and CDR2 are SGHAT and FQNNGV. The clonotype originates from a human donor in good health. The chain links TRBV11-2 to TRBJ2-2, with D possibly matching TRBD1 (5 bases). Sequencing was carried out using CD8+ T cells sorted from blood. The CDR3 reads CASNQGSNTGELFF. The CDR3 DNA follows: TGTGCCAGCAATCAGGGTAGCAACACCGGGGAGCTGTTTTTT.